This T cell receptor (beta chain) was sequenced in a study of control samples from healthy donors and cancer patients. V was cut by 9 bases and J by 6 bases, with 23 bases left in between. Germline V gene lookup returns CDR1 LNHDA and CDR2 SQIVND (reference sequence). The CDR3 has 15 amino acids. Only in-frame clones appear in the TCRdb table, and some are missing; sequencing was by immunoSEQ multiplex PCR. The sample contains about 75,000 clones, over 65% of which appear only once. V gene TRBV19 combines with J gene TRBJ1-2; D uncertain. The clonotype was recovered from a man aged 50 to 60 in good health. Sequences were obtained from blood. The CDR3 region has the DNA TGTGCCAGCTCCACCCCCCGGAAGCCTAGTCATGGCTACACCTTC. Protein sequence: CASSTPRKPSHGYTF.